The 18 T cell receptor beta chains given below trace back to one sample, sequenced in a study of beta chain features in type 1 diabetes. General observations from the study: When Type 1 diabetes patients were examined, their TCRB CDR3s proved moderately but significantly shorter in all four CD4+ subsets.

The antigens these receptors bind are not known. The study reverse transcribed the entire isolated RNA, so it sequenced expressed TCRB transcripts. Assay: immunoSEQ multiplex PCR; the TCRdb copy retains only in-frame clones and omits some. The profile shows under 250,000 clones, approximately 15% of them singletons. The sequenced material came from naive CD4+ T cells from blood. Receptor source: a man younger than 45 with type 1 diabetes.

The chain combines TRBV7-2 with TRBJ2-2; D gene uncertain. Germline CDR1 SGHTA, CDR2 FQGNSA. The CDR3 is 16 amino acids. Trimming removed 0 bases from V and 2 bases from J, with 10 bases in between. CDR3 coding DNA: TGTGCCAGCAGCTTAGCGGTTAGCCGTAACACCGGGGAGCTGTTTTTT. Its translation is CASSLAVSRNTGELFF.

CDR3 sequence (DNA): TGTGCTAGTGGGCCACGGGTAAATGAGCAGTTCTTC. Its protein is CASGPRVNEQFF. V gene TRBV12-5 combines with J gene TRBJ2-1, with unresolved D. Trimming left V 6 bases short and J 7 bases short, with 10 bases between. Germline CDR1 reads LGHNT; CDR2 reads FRNRAP. This CDR3 comprises 12 residues.

This clone was detected a few times. The V and J genes are TRBV27 and TRBJ2-3; TRBD2 aligns across 10 bases. V dropped 5 bases and J dropped 11; count of bases not matched to a gene: 7. CDR1 and CDR2 (germline): MNHEY, SMNVEV (reference sequence). The CDR3 has 13 residues. The CDR3 coding sequence is TGTGCCAGCAGTGAGCGGGGGGGGTCCCGGCAGTATTTT. Encoded protein: CASSERGGSRQYF.

The chain employs TRBV18 and TRBJ2-5, with TRBD2 identical over 10 bases. This CDR3 has 17 residues. Germline CDR1 reads KGHSH; CDR2 reads LQKENI. Trimming removed 2 bases from V and 5 bases from J; junction bases left unmatched: 11. CDR3 DNA: TGTGCCAGCTCACCAAGGGCTAGCGGGAGTGTGGTGGAGACCCAGTACTTC. It is translated as CASSPRASGSVVETQYF.

The chain couples TRBV18 to TRBJ2-1, with 12 bases aligning to TRBD1. After removal of 8 bases from V and 5 bases from J, the junction contained 4 bases not matched to a gene. Germline CDR1 KGHSH, CDR2 LQKENI. The CDR3 runs 14 residues. The CDR3 spells CASAGQGAHNEQFF. CDR3 DNA sequence: TGTGCCAGCGCGGGACAGGGGGCCCACAATGAGCAGTTCTTC.

A few counts support this clone. The chain joins TRBV5-1 to TRBJ2-1; 13 bases line up with TRBD2. The CDR3 totals 19 residues. The germline CDR1 and CDR2 sequences are SGHRS and YFSETQ. V lost 1 base, J lost 6 bases, and 13 bases stayed unmatched. The CDR3 DNA reads as TGCGCCAGCAGCTTGTCCATACAGACGGGACTAGCGGGGACCAATGAGCAGTTCTTC. Translating it yields CASSLSIQTGLAGTNEQFF.

V usage is TRBV25-1 and J usage is TRBJ2-7; TRBD1 aligns across 8 bases. Germline CDR1 MGHDK, CDR2 SYGVNS. CDR3 length: 15 amino acids. V lost 6 bases to trimming and J lost 2 bases; unmatched junction nucleotides: 9. CDR3 bases: TGTGCCAGCAGCGACGACAGGGGATCCCCCTACGAGCAGTACTTC. Translated, it gives CASSDDRGSPYEQYF.

This clone was counted between two and nine times. The chain has TRBV25-1 and TRBJ1-2; tentative D call: TRBD1 (6 bases). This CDR3 has 15 amino acids. The V end lost 6 bases, the J end lost 7 bases, and 21 bases lay between the germline ends. The germline V gene has CDR1 MGHDK and CDR2 SYGVNS. In DNA form, the CDR3 reads TGTGCCAGCAGCCGCCAGGTCGGGGGGCCGGCTGGCTACACCTTC. It translates to CASSRQVGGPAGYTF.

A few counts support this clone. This rearrangement joins TRBV30 to TRBJ1-1, with D possibly matching TRBD1 (5 bases). Germline assignment: CDR1 GTSNPN and CDR2 SVGIG (reference sequence). This CDR3 has 15 amino acids. Trimming took off 7 bases at V and 5 bases at J, with 23 bases between the two ends. The CDR3: CAFTRPQGGATEAFF. The CDR3 DNA follows: TGTGCCTTTACCCGGCCTCAGGGCGGAGCGACTGAAGCTTTCTTT.

This clone was seen a handful of times. The CDR3 nucleotides are TGTGCCAGTAGTAGGACAGGGGACGCAGGATCCCGCCACGAAGCTTTCTTT. It codes for CASSRTGDAGSRHEAFF. The gene calls are TRBV19 and TRBJ1-1; 9 bases match TRBD1. Germline V gene data show CDR1 as LNHDA and CDR2 as SQIVND (reference sequence). This CDR3 has 17 residues. V dropped 4 bases and J dropped 8; count of bases not matched to a gene: 17.

This clone was detected only a few times. This chain uses TRBV2 with TRBJ2-7, with D maybe TRBD1 (6 bases). The CDR3 has 14 residues. Germline CDR1 and CDR2: SNHLY and FYNNEI. Trimming stripped 1 base from V and 7 bases from J, with 14 bases between. The DNA for the CDR3 is TGTGCCAGCAGTGAAGGAAGCGACAGGCTTGAGCAGTACTTC. It translates to CASSEGSDRLEQYF.

This sequence joins TRBV2 and TRBJ1-1, with D unresolved. Trimming cost V 3 bases and J 11 bases, with 13 bases left between them. The CDR3 sequence is 12 residues long. Germline CDR1 SNHLY, CDR2 FYNNEI. CDR3 DNA: TGTGCCAGCAGTGATTCCATCCTCAGGGCTTTCTTT. As protein: CASSDSILRAFF. Complete variable domain (other parts from reference TRBV2 and TRBJ1-1): EPEVTQTPSHQVTQMGQEVILRCVPISNHLYFYWYRQILGQKVEFLVSFYNNEISEKSEIFDDQFSVERPDGSNFTLKIRSTKLEDSAMYFCASSDSILRAFFGQGTRLTVV.

As concerns this clone: Distinct nucleotide sequences in the sample also encode this CDR3. J is TRBJ2-1 and V is TRBV30; TRBD1 matches 8 bases. The CDR3 covers 13 residues. CDR1 and CDR2 from the germline V gene are GTSNPN and SVGIG (reference sequence). With V trimmed by 4 bases and J by 2 bases, 1 base remained unmatched. CDR3 protein: CAWNRGAYNEQFF. The CDR3 nucleotides read TGTGCCTGGAACAGGGGGGCCTACAATGAGCAGTTCTTC.

The chain carries TRBV20-1 and TRBJ1-1; no clear D. Trimming took off 3 bases at V and 4 bases at J, with 3 bases between the two ends. The germline V gene encodes CDR1 DFQATT and CDR2 SNEGSKA (reference sequence). The CDR3 is 10 amino acids. The DNA of the CDR3 is TGCAGTGCTAGGGCCACTGAAGCTTTCTTT. Translating gives CSARATEAFF.

The J gene is TRBJ2-1, the V gene TRBV9, with 8 bases lining up with TRBD2. With V trimmed by 5 bases and J by 7 bases, 8 bases remained unmatched. The CDR3 loop spans 14 amino acids. Germline-derived CDR1 and CDR2 are SGDLS and YYNGEE. In DNA form, the CDR3 reads TGTGCCAGCAGTGTGCGGGGGGCCATAAATGAGCAGTTCTTC. Encoded protein: CASSVRGAINEQFF.

The V gene is TRBV28, the J gene TRBJ1-1; no definite D call. Trimming left V 4 bases short and J 3 bases short, with 6 bases between. Germline loops: CDR1 MDHEN, CDR2 SYDVKM. CDR3 length: 12 residues. The CDR3 DNA is TGTGCCAGCAGTTACACCTACACTGAAGCTTTCTTT. Protein: CASSYTYTEAFF.

The chain recombines TRBV5-1 with TRBJ2-1; TRBD1 matches 9 bases. The V and J ends lost 2 bases and 4 bases, in that order; junction bases with no gene match: 16. The CDR3 spans 19 residues. Germline-derived CDR1 and CDR2 are SGHRS and YFSETQ. The CDR3 sequence is CASSLRSGTQGAGYNEQFF. CDR3 nucleotides: TGCGCCAGCAGCTTAAGGTCCGGAACACAGGGGGCAGGGTACAATGAGCAGTTCTTC.

The chain joins TRBV11-2 to TRBJ2-3, with D perhaps TRBD2 (6 bases). The CDR3 runs to 15 residues. CDR1 and CDR2 (germline): SGHAT, FQNNGV. Deletions cut 7 bases from V and 3 bases from J, with 17 bases between. CDR3 amino acids: CASNPALAGTDTQYF. The DNA of the CDR3 is TGTGCCAGCAACCCGGCCCTTGCGGGGACAGATACGCAGTATTTT.